These 20 T cell receptor beta chains were all obtained from the same sample, sequenced in a study of cytomegalovirus exposure and HLA in healthy donors. Both 60 Vbeta primers and 13 Jbeta primers went into the PCR. Here immunoSEQ multiplex PCR was the method, and the copy in TCRdb shows in-frame clones only, minus some. The sample comprises 89,000 or so clones, less than 85% of which are singletons, and around 3.9% rests with the top ten. Specimen: PBMCs. These receptors were obtained from a man aged 60 to 69 in good health and CMV-seronegative.

The V and J genes are TRBV5-1 and TRBJ1-4; 9 nucleotides align to TRBD1. The junction had 7 bases not matched to a gene; V was cut back by 6 bases and J by 7 bases. CDR1 and CDR2 (germline): SGHRS, YFSETQ. The CDR3 covers 14 residues. CDR3 residues: CASTETGGGEKLFF. CDR3 sequence (DNA): TGCGCCAGCACCGAAACAGGGGGCGGTGAAAAACTGTTTTTT.

The genes are TRBV7-9 and TRBJ1-4; tentative D call: TRBD1 (5 bases). The germline V gene has CDR1 SEHNR and CDR2 FQNEAQ (reference sequence). Trimming shortened V by 0 bases and J by 15 bases, and 17 bases separated the two germline ends. This CDR3 spans 14 amino acids. CDR3 DNA: TGTGCCAGCAGCTTAGCGTGGCCCGCAGGGTTTGTGTTTTTT. Protein: CASSLAWPAGFVFF.

J is TRBJ2-3 and V is TRBV11-2, with TRBD1 matching over 7 bases. From germline, CDR1 is SGHAT and CDR2 FQNNGV. Trimming at V came to 3 bases and at J to 2 bases, leaving 14 bases not matched to a gene. There are 18 residues in the CDR3. CDR3 protein: CASSFRGGGTIPTDTQYF. The CDR3 DNA reads TGTGCCAGCAGCTTTAGAGGGGGCGGCACCATCCCCACAGATACGCAGTATTTT.

The chain couples TRBV4-1 to TRBJ1-2; 9 bases line up with TRBD1. The ends lost 4 bases at V and 3 bases at J; junction bases unmatched: 6. In germline, CDR1 is MGHRA, CDR2 YSYEKL. The CDR3 consists of 15 residues. This CDR3 reads CASSPSQGADYGYTF. For the CDR3, the DNA is TGCGCCAGCAGCCCGTCACAGGGGGCGGACTATGGCTACACCTTC.

This chain uses TRBV6-1 with TRBJ1-1; 9 nucleotides line up with TRBD1. This CDR3 spans 14 amino acids. Germline lookup yields CDR1 MNHNS and CDR2 SASEGT. The V and J ends lost 5 bases and 1 base, in that order; junction bases with no gene match: 2. The CDR3 DNA is TGTGCCAGCAGTACGGACAGGGGGAACACTGAAGCTTTCTTT. Its protein product is CASSTDRGNTEAFF.

This clone occurred once. The chain is built from TRBV11-1 and TRBJ2-5; 7 bases fit TRBD2. The length of the CDR3 is 15 residues. From germline, CDR1 is SGHAT and CDR2 FQDESV (reference sequence). V trimming: 7 bases; J trimming: 4 bases; junction bases outside the gene matches: 12. CDR3 nucleotides: TGTGCCAGCACCAGAGGTGGGGGGGACCGAGAGACCCAGTACTTC. It specifies CASTRGGGDRETQYF.

The chain carries TRBV27 and TRBJ2-7, with 10 bases matching TRBD1. The CDR3 loop spans 16 amino acids. The germline V gene has CDR1 MNHEY and CDR2 SMNVEV (reference sequence). Germline trimming cut 3 bases from V and 4 bases from J; bases unmatched to any gene: 9. CDR3 DNA: TGTGCCAGCAGTTTTAACCTTGGGACAGGGGTTTACGAGCAGTACTTC. Its translation is CASSFNLGTGVYEQYF.

V and J are TRBV5-6 and TRBJ1-1; D ambiguous. With 2 bases removed from V and 4 bases from J, the gap between germline ends came to 12 bases. Germline CDR1 is SGHDT and CDR2 is YYEEEE. The CDR3 contains 14 residues. CDR3: CASSFPSAGTEAFF. As DNA, the CDR3 is TGTGCCAGCAGCTTCCCCTCGGCAGGCACTGAAGCTTTCTTT.

The chain recombines TRBV2 with TRBJ2-1; D perhaps matches TRBD1 (5 bases). The V gene lost 6 bases and the J gene lost 5 bases, with 11 bases spanning the gap. The CDR3 extends over 13 amino acids. Germline V lookup: CDR1 SNHLY, CDR2 FYNNEI. The DNA of the CDR3 is TGTGCCAGCAGGCAGGGTCTCAACAATGAGCAGTTCTTC. It yields the protein CASRQGLNNEQFF.

About this clone: The same CDR3 is also encoded by other DNA sequences in this sample. The gene calls are TRBV6-4 and TRBJ2-3, with 15 positions matching TRBD2. The CDR3 consists of 15 residues. Germline values: CDR1 MRHNA, CDR2 SNTAGT. J lost 6 bases, V lost 4 bases, and 2 bases had no gene match. The CDR3 nucleotides are TGTGCCAGCAGTGGGACTAGCGGGGGGGCCGATACGCAGTATTTT. Amino acids: CASSGTSGGADTQYF.

DNA of the CDR3: TGTGCCAGCAGAGGGACAGGGAAGGTCACTGAAGCTTTCTTT. This gives the protein CASRGTGKVTEAFF. The genes are TRBV2 and TRBJ1-1, with 9 bases fitting TRBD1. Per the germline V gene, CDR1 is SNHLY and CDR2 is FYNNEI. Germline trimming cut 6 bases from V and 4 bases from J; bases unmatched to any gene: 6. CDR3 length equals 14 residues.

This clone turned up a few times. V is TRBV30 and J is TRBJ1-2, with 7 bases that match TRBD1. The CDR3 has 16 residues. J gave up 5 bases and V 2 bases, and 14 bases lay outside the gene matches. Germline values: CDR1 GTSNPN, CDR2 SVGIG (reference sequence). CDR3 in DNA: TGTGCCTGGAGTTACGGCACAGGGGTTTCTCGGTATGGCTACACCTTC. This gives the protein CAWSYGTGVSRYGYTF. The whole variable domain, remainder taken from reference TRBV30 and TRBJ1-2, is SQTIHQWPATLVQPVGSPLSLECTVEGTSNPNLYWYRQAAGRGLQLLFYSVGIGQISSEVPQNLSASRPQDRQFILSSKKLLLSDSGFYLCAWSYGTGVSRYGYTFGSGTRLTVV.

V is TRBV19 and J is TRBJ2-2; the match to TRBD2 covers 10 bases. The junction had 5 bases not matched to a gene; V was cut back by 3 bases and J by 4 bases. Germline V gene lookup returns CDR1 LNHDA and CDR2 SQIVND (reference sequence). This CDR3 spans 16 amino acids. The CDR3 reads CASSMGLATGTGELFF. The DNA for the CDR3 is TGTGCCAGTAGTATGGGACTAGCGACGGGCACCGGGGAGCTGTTTTTT.

This clone was detected a few times. V is TRBV15 and J is TRBJ2-3; the match to TRBD2 covers 9 bases. This CDR3 has 18 residues. Germline trimming cut 0 bases from V and 9 bases from J; bases unmatched to any gene: 16. Germline CDR1 reads LNHNV; CDR2 reads YYDKDF (reference sequence). CDR3 DNA: TGTGCCACCAGCAGAGATATGTCTGGCCTAGCGGGGACCGGAACGCAGTATTTT. This translates into CATSRDMSGLAGTGTQYF.

This chain uses TRBV15 with TRBJ1-1; a weak D match, TRBD1 (5 bases). This CDR3 has 15 residues. Deletions cut 0 bases from V and 1 base from J, with 9 bases between. Per germline, CDR1 LNHNV and CDR2 YYDKDF (reference sequence). The CDR3 protein is CATSRDRRGNTEAFF. The CDR3 DNA sequence: TGTGCCACCAGCAGAGATCGGAGGGGGAACACTGAAGCTTTCTTT.

The chain is built from TRBV6-5 and TRBJ1-2, with D possibly TRBD1 on 5 matching bases. V was clipped by 2 bases and J by 5 bases, with 12 bases between them. Germline V gene sequence: CDR1 MNHEY, CDR2 SVGAGI. The CDR3 runs 14 residues. The CDR3: CASSYARALYGYTF. CDR3 in DNA: TGTGCCAGCAGTTACGCCAGGGCCCTTTATGGCTACACCTTC.

The CDR3 DNA reads TGTGCCATCAGTTGGGACAGGGATAACTATGGCTACACCTTC. It yields the protein CAISWDRDNYGYTF. J is TRBJ1-2 and V is TRBV10-3; 9 bases match TRBD1. The germline V gene encodes CDR1 ENHRY and CDR2 SYGVKD. With V trimmed by 5 bases and J by 1 base, 2 bases remained unmatched. CDR3 length: 14 amino acids.

This sequence joins TRBV19 and TRBJ2-7; a possible D gene is TRBD1 (6 bases). CDR3 length: 15 amino acids. Germline loops: CDR1 LNHDA, CDR2 SQIVND (reference sequence). Trimming cost V 6 bases and J 3 bases, with 18 bases left between them. The CDR3 sequence: CASSQTPGTFYEQYF. DNA of the CDR3: TGTGCCAGTAGCCAAACGCCGGGGACATTCTACGAGCAGTACTTC.

The chain is built from TRBV11-2 and TRBJ1-5, with D maybe TRBD1 (5 bases). V lost 5 bases and J 0 bases, leaving 17 bases between the germline ends. CDR1 is SGHAT, CDR2 FQNNGV, per germline. The CDR3 is 17 residues long. The CDR3 DNA follows: TGTGCCAGCAGCAAAGGATCCGGCAGGGCTAGCAATCAGCCCCAGCATTTT. Translating it yields CASSKGSGRASNQPQHF.

This clone has only one observation. CDR3 region: CATSGDRANYGYTF. CDR3 in DNA: TGTGCCACCAGCGGGGACAGGGCTAACTATGGCTACACCTTC. This chain links TRBV15 with TRBJ1-2; the match to TRBD1 covers 9 bases. The junction had 1 base not matched to a gene; V was cut back by 5 bases and J by 0 bases. This CDR3 spans 14 amino acids. CDR1 and CDR2 from the germline V gene are LNHNV and YYDKDF (reference sequence). Combining the CDR3 with reference TRBV15 and TRBJ1-2 gives the whole variable domain DAMVIQNPRYQVTQFGKPVTLSCSQTLNHNVMYWYQQKSSQAPKLLFHYYDKDFNNEADTPDNFQSRRPNTSFCFLDIRSPGLGDTAMYLCATSGDRANYGYTFGSGTRLTVV.